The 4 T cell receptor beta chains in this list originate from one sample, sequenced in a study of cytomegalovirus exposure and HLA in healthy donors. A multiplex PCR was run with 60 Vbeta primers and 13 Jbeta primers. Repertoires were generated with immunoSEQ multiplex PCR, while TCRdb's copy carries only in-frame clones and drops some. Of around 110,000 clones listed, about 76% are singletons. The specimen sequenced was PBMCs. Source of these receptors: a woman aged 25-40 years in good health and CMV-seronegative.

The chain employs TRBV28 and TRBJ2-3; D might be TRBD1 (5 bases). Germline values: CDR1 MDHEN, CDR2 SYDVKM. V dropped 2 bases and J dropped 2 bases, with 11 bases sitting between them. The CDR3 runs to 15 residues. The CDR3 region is CASSLGADNTDTQYF. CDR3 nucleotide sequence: TGTGCCAGCAGTTTAGGGGCTGACAACACAGATACGCAGTATTTT.

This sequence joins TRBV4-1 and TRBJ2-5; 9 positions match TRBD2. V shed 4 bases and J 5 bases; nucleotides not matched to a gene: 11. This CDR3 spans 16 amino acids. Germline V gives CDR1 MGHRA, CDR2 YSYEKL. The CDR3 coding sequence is TGCGCCAGCAGCCCAGTGTCTAGCGGGATCCAGGAGACCCAGTACTTC. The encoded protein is CASSPVSSGIQETQYF.

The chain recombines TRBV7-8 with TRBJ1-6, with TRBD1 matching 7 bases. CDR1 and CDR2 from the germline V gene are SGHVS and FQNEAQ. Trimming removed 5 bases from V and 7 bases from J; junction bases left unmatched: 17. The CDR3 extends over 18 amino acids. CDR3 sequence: CASSQFTVDRVRNSPLHF. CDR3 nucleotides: TGTGCCAGCAGCCAATTCACCGTCGACAGGGTCAGGAATTCACCCCTCCACTTT.

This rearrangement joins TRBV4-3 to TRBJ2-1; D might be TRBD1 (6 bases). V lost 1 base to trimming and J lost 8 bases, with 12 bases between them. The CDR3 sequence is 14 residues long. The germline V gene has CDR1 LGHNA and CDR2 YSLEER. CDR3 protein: CASSQANTGHEQFF. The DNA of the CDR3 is TGCGCCAGCAGCCAAGCTAACACAGGGCATGAGCAGTTCTTC.